Presented here are 4 T cell receptor beta chains from one specimen sequenced in a study of blood T cell repertoires in COVID-19. Some clones are missing from TCRdb's copy, which holds only in-frame ones; the method was immunoSEQ multiplex PCR. The sample lists 90,000 to 100,000 clones; approximately 82% were seen once. Input material: peripheral blood. The receptors originated from a man in his 70s with active or convalescent COVID-19.

The chain combines TRBV10-2 with TRBJ1-2; 7 bases are shared with TRBD1. This CDR3 has 13 residues. Losses at the gene ends were 6 bases for V and 5 bases for J; bases not matched to a gene: 6. Germline CDR1 and CDR2: WSHSY and SAAADI. Here the CDR3 DNA reads TGCGCCAGCAGCGGGGACAGCGGTTATGGCTACACCTTC. Its translation: CASSGDSGYGYTF.

The chain combines TRBV5-1 with TRBJ1-2, with D unclear. Trimming cost V 0 bases and J 4 bases, with 10 bases left between them. Germline lookup yields CDR1 SGHRS and CDR2 YFSETQ. CDR3 size: 14 residues. The chain's CDR3 is CASSLGGSSYGYTF. The DNA of the CDR3 is TGCGCCAGCAGCTTGGGAGGATCAAGCTATGGCTACACCTTC. The whole variable domain, filled in from reference TRBV5-1 and TRBJ1-2, reads KAGVTQTPRYLIKTRGQQVTLSCSPISGHRSVSWYQQTPGQGLQFLFEYFSETQRNKGNFPGRFSGRQFSNSRSEMNVSTLELGDSALYLCASSLGGSSYGYTFGSGTRLTVV.

The V and J genes are TRBV3-1 (or the pseudogene TRBV3-2) and TRBJ1-2; D is perhaps TRBD1 (6 bases). There are 15 residues in the CDR3. Per germline, CDR1 LGHDT and CDR2 YNNKEL (reference sequence). Trimming cost V 1 base and J 1 base, with 10 bases left between them. The CDR3 region has the DNA TGTGCCAGCAGCCAAGGTGCCAGGGGTAACTATGGCTACACCTTC. This gives the protein CASSQGARGNYGYTF.

This clone appeared a few times. J is TRBJ1-6 and V is TRBV27; D unresolved. The germline V gene has CDR1 MNHEY and CDR2 SMNVEV (reference sequence). CDR3 size: 13 residues. The V end was cut by 4 bases, the J end by 8 bases, with 9 bases between. Written as DNA, the CDR3 is TGTGCCAGCAGTTGGCAGGAACATTCACCCCTCCACTTT. Translating gives CASSWQEHSPLHF.